This paragraph covers one TCR beta chain sequence. The sample originates from a study of T cell changes during pregnancy in multiple sclerosis. This CDR3 has 16 amino acids. The assay was immunoSEQ multiplex PCR, and TCRdb's table has in-frame clones only and misses some. The data hold about 73,000 clones, with 92% observed a single time. Material: peripheral blood, obtained in the third trimester of pregnancy. The sequence came from a female donor in good health, enrolled as a control in a pregnancy study. V and J are TRBV21-1 and TRBJ1-1; whether TRBD1, the table's D call, matches the DNA was not checked. TRBV21-1 is labeled a pseudogene. CDR3 bases: TGTGCCAGCAGGGGACAGCCGACTCGACTTAACACTGAAGCTTTCTTT. Encoded protein: CASRGQPTRLNTEAFF.